This T cell receptor (beta chain) derives from a study of blood T cell repertoires in COVID-19. Study-level background: Samples of COVID-19 (acute and convalescent) were obtained from the United States, Italy and Spain. PBMCs, B-cell-depleted T cells, or T cells were the source of the cDNA or gDNA that made up the material.

TCRdb keeps only in-frame clones here, not all; method: immunoSEQ multiplex PCR. The sample includes about 260,000 clones, approximately 84% seen only once; the top ten take under 2%. The CDR3 covers 16 residues. Germline V gives CDR1 SGHNT, CDR2 YYREEE (reference sequence). Germline trimming cut 4 bases from V and 0 bases from J; bases unmatched to any gene: 9. The chain is built from TRBV5-4 and TRBJ1-1; 7 positions agree with TRBD1. The TCR was taken from a woman of 80 years or more with acute or convalescent COVID-19. Input material: peripheral blood. The CDR3: CASSPMTGNMNTEAFF. For the CDR3, the DNA is TGTGCCAGCAGCCCAATGACAGGGAACATGAACACTGAAGCTTTCTTT. Using reference TRBV5-4 and TRBJ1-1 for the parts outside the CDR3, the full variable domain is ETGVTQSPTHLIKTRGQQVTLRCSSQSGHNTVSWYQQALGQGPQFIFQYYREEENGRGNFPPRFSGLQFPNYSSELNVNALELDDSALYLCASSPMTGNMNTEAFFGQGTRLTVV.